The sequence of this TCR beta chain was determined in a study of blood T cell repertoires in COVID-19. Only in-frame clones appear in the TCRdb table, and some are missing; sequencing was by immunoSEQ multiplex PCR. The data contain roughly 190,000 clones, approximately 84% of them singletons. The CDR3 contains 16 residues. Germline CDR1 SGHAT, CDR2 FQNNGV. V was pared by 2 bases and J by 9 bases, with 8 bases of the junction left unmatched. The receptor was isolated from a woman aged 30 to 39 who had recovered from COVID-19. The chain combines TRBV11-2 with TRBJ1-6; 9 nucleotides align to TRBD1. Sequences were obtained from PBMCs or T cells enriched from blood (not recorded which). This CDR3 reads CASSLSPGQGGSPLHF. The CDR3 DNA reads TGTGCCAGCAGCTTAAGCCCGGGACAGGGAGGTTCACCCCTCCACTTT.